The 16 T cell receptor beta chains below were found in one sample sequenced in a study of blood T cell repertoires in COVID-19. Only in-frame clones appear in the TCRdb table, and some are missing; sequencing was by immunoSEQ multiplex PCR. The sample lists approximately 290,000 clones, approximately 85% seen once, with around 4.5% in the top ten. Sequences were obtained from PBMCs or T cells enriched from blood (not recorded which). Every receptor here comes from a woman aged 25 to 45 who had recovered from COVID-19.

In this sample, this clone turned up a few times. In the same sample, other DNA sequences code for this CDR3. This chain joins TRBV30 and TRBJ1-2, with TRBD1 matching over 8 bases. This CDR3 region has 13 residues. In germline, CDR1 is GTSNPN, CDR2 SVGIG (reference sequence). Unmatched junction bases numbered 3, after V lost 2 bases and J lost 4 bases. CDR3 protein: CAWSRDRPYGYTF. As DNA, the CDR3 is TGTGCCTGGAGTCGGGACAGGCCCTATGGCTACACCTTC.

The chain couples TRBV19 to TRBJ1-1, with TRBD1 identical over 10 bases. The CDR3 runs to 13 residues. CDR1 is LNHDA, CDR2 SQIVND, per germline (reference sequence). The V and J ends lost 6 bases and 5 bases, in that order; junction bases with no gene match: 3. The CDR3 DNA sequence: TGTGCCAGTAGGGACAGGGGGGTGACTGAAGCTTTCTTT. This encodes CASRDRGVTEAFF.

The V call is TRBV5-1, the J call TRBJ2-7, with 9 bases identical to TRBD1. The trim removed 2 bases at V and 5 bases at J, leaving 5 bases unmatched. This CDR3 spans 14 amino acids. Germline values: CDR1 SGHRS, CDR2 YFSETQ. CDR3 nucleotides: TGCGCCAGCAGCTTAGTGAGGACAGGGGACGAGCAGTACTTC. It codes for CASSLVRTGDEQYF.

Here the CDR3 DNA reads TGTGCCAGCAGGACTAGCGGGCTATACAATGAGCAGTTCTTC. Encoded protein: CASRTSGLYNEQFF. The V and J genes are TRBV2 and TRBJ2-1; TRBD2 matches at 10 bases. J gave up 4 bases and V 6 bases, and 3 bases lay outside the gene matches. Germline CDR1 and CDR2: SNHLY and FYNNEI. This CDR3 has 14 residues.

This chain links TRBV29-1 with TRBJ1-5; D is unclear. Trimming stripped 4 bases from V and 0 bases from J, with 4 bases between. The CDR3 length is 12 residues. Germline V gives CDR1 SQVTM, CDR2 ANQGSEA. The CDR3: CSVGNSNQPQHF. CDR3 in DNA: TGCAGCGTTGGTAATAGCAATCAGCCCCAGCATTTT.

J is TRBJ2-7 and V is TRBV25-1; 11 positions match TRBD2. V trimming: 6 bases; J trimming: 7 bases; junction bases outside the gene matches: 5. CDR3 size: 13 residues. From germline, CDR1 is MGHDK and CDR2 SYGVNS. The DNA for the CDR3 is TGTGCCAGCAGAACTAGCGGGGGTTTTGAGCAGTACTTC. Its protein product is CASRTSGGFEQYF.

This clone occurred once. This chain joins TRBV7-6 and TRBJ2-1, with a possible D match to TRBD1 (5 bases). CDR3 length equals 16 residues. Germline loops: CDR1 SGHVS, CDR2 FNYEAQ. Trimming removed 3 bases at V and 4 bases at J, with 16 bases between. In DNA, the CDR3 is TGTGCCAGCAGCTTGGTGCTAAGGGGTCGGTACAATGAGCAGTTCTTC. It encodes CASSLVLRGRYNEQFF. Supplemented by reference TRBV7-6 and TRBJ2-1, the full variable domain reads GAGVSQSPRYKVTKRGQDVALRCDPISGHVSLYWYRQALGQGPEFLTYFNYEAQQDKSGLPNDRFSAERPEGSISTLTIQRTEQRDSAMYRCASSLVLRGRYNEQFFGPGTRLTVL.

The CDR3 coding sequence is TGTGCCAGCAGCTCCCACAGGGGGTCAGTGGCCGGGGAGCTGTTTTTT. Translating gives CASSSHRGSVAGELFF. The chain combines TRBV7-2 with TRBJ2-2; 8 nucleotides align to TRBD1. V lost 4 bases, J lost 6 bases, and 10 bases stayed unmatched. CDR1 and CDR2 (germline): SGHTA, FQGNSA. This CDR3 has 16 amino acids.

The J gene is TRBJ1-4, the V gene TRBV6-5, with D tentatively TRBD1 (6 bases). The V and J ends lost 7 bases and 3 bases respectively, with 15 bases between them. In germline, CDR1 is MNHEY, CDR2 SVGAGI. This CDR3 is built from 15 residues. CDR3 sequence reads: CASTFAGAANEKLFF. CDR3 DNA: TGTGCCAGCACCTTCGCGGGGGCGGCTAATGAAAAACTGTTTTTT.

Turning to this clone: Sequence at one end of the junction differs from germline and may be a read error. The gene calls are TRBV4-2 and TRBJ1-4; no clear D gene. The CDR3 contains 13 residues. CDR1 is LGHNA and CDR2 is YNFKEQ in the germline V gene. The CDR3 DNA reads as TGTGCCAGCAGTCAAGGAGGCCGGGAAAAACTGTTTTTT. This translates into CASSQGGREKLFF.

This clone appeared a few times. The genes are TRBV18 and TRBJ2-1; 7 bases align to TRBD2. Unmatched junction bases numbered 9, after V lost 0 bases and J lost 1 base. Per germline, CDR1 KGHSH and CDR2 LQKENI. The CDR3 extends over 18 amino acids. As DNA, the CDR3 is TGTGCCAGCTCACCACCGGCTGGGGGAGGGCCTTCCTACAATGAGCAGTTCTTC. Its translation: CASSPPAGGGPSYNEQFF.

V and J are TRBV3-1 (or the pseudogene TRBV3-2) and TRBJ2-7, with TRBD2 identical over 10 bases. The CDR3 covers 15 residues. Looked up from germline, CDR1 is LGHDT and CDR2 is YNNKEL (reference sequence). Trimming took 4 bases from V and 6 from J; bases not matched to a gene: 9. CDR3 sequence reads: CASSPPPSGSSEQYF. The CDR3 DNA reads TGTGCCAGCAGCCCCCCCCCTAGCGGGAGCAGCGAGCAGTACTTC.

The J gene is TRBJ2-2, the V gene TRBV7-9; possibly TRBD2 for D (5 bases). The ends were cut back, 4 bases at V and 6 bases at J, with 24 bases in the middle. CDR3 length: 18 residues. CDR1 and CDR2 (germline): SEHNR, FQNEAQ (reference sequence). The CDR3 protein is CASSSPWVATTLPGELFF. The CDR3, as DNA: TGTGCCAGCAGCTCCCCGTGGGTAGCGACTACTCTACCCGGGGAGCTGTTTTTT.

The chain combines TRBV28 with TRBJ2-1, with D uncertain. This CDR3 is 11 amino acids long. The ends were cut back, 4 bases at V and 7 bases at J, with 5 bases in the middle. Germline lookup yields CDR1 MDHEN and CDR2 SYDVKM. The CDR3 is CASSSKNEQFF. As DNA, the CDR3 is TGTGCCAGCAGTTCCAAAAATGAGCAGTTCTTC.

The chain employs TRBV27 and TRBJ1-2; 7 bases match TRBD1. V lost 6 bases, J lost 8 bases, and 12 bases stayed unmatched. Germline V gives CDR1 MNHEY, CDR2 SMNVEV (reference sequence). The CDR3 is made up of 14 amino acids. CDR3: CASSTGTVIEGYTF. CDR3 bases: TGTGCCAGCAGCACCGGGACAGTAATAGAAGGCTACACCTTC.

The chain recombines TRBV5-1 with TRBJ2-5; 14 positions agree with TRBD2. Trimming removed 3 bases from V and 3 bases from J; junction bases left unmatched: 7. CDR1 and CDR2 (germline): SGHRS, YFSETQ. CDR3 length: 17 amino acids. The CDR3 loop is CASSSGTSGSGEETQYF. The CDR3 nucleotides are TGCGCCAGCAGCTCCGGGACTAGCGGGAGTGGAGAAGAGACCCAGTACTTC.